The 7 T cell receptor beta chains reported below all come from one sample, sequenced in a study of cytotoxic CD8 clonotypes in ibrutinib-treated CLL. Using immunoSEQ multiplex PCR, the repertoire was profiled, and TCRdb retains in-frame clones only, with some absent. The sample records about 180,000 clones, approximately 80% being singletons. Sequenced material: PBMCs, taken after 24 months of ibrutinib treatment. These receptors came from a human donor with chronic lymphocytic leukemia.

This chain links TRBV5-6 with TRBJ2-3; D unresolved. This CDR3 is built from 12 residues. Germline V gene lookup returns CDR1 SGHDT and CDR2 YYEEEE. The ends were cut back, 4 bases at V and 10 bases at J, with 13 bases in the middle. In nucleotides, the CDR3 is TGTGCCAGCAGCCCCGGAAGCAATGCGCAGTATTTT. Encoded protein: CASSPGSNAQYF.

The V and J genes are TRBV15 and TRBJ2-4, with D perhaps TRBD1 or TRBD2 (5 bases each). Germline values: CDR1 LNHNV, CDR2 YYDKDF (reference sequence). The CDR3 extends over 15 amino acids. V lost 5 bases to trimming and J lost 2 bases, with 13 bases between them. This CDR3 reads CATSSETGPKNIQYF. CDR3 DNA: TGTGCCACCAGCTCCGAAACGGGGCCCAAAAACATTCAGTACTTC. The full variable domain, its missing parts supplied by reference TRBV15 and TRBJ2-4, is DAMVIQNPRYQVTQFGKPVTLSCSQTLNHNVMYWYQQKSSQAPKLLFHYYDKDFNNEADTPDNFQSRRPNTSFCFLDIRSPGLGDTAMYLCATSSETGPKNIQYFGAGTRLSVL.

V and J are TRBV5-5 and TRBJ2-7, with 9 bases fitting TRBD1. The V gene end was trimmed by 0 bases and the J gene end by 5 bases; junction bases not matched to a gene: 6. Looked up from germline, CDR1 is SGHKS and CDR2 is YYEKEE (reference sequence). The CDR3 sequence is 15 residues long. The CDR3 reads CASSLAGTGIHEQYF. CDR3 DNA: TGTGCCAGCAGCTTGGCCGGGACAGGGATCCACGAGCAGTACTTC. The variable domain in full, with the rest retrieved from reference TRBV5-5 and TRBJ2-7, is DAGVTQSPTHLIKTRGQQVTLRCSPISGHKSVSWYQQVLGQGPQFIFQYYEKEERGRGNFPDRFSARQFPNYSSELNVNALLLGDSALYLCASSLAGTGIHEQYFGPGTRLTVT.

This clone was seen only a few times. The chain recombines TRBV5-6 with TRBJ1-2, with D hard to call. Trimming cost V 1 base and J 3 bases, with 13 bases left between them. The CDR3 loop spans 15 amino acids. Germline values: CDR1 SGHDT, CDR2 YYEEEE. The CDR3 region has the DNA TGTGCCAGCAGCTTGTCTGGGAGGTGGGACTATGGCTACACCTTC. Amino acids: CASSLSGRWDYGYTF.

J is TRBJ2-3 and V is TRBV6-5; D is possibly TRBD1 (5 bases). The ends were cut back, 0 bases at V and 1 base at J, with 8 bases in the middle. Germline V gene sequence: CDR1 MNHEY, CDR2 SVGAGI. This CDR3 has 15 amino acids. CDR3 DNA: TGTGCCAGCAGTTACTCGATGACAGGCACAGATACGCAGTATTTT. Its protein is CASSYSMTGTDTQYF.

This clone was recorded many times. The chain is built from TRBV7-9 and TRBJ2-7, with 7 positions matching TRBD1. The germline CDR1 and CDR2 sequences are SEHNR and FQNEAQ (reference sequence). Trimming removed 5 bases from V and 1 base from J; junction bases left unmatched: 5. CDR3 length equals 14 residues. The CDR3 nucleotides read TGTGCCAGCAGCCCGACAGGGTGGTCCTACGAGCAGTACTTC. Protein product: CASSPTGWSYEQYF.

To note about this clone: Different DNA sequences within this sample yield the same CDR3. The J gene is TRBJ2-1, the V gene TRBV5-1; D may be TRBD2 (5 bases). Germline loops: CDR1 SGHRS, CDR2 YFSETQ. The CDR3 has 14 amino acids. Trimming stripped 3 bases from V and 8 bases from J, with 15 bases between. The CDR3 spells CASSWGTRSDEQFF. The CDR3 region has the DNA TGCGCCAGCAGCTGGGGTACTAGGAGCGATGAGCAGTTCTTC.